The 27 T cell receptor beta chains below come from one sample, sequenced in a study of blood T cell repertoires in COVID-19. Produced via immunoSEQ multiplex PCR; TCRdb's table is partial and in-frame only. The data show some 380,000 clones, with 70% to 90% seen just once and roughly 1.4% held by the top ten. Sequenced: PBMCs or T cells enriched from blood (not recorded which). Every receptor here comes from a man aged 25 to 45 who had recovered from COVID-19.

CDR3 coding DNA: TGTGCCAGCAGCGTTAGCGGGGGGGCCAGACATATCACAGATACGCAGTATTTT. It translates to CASSVSGGARHITDTQYF. V gene TRBV9 combines with J gene TRBJ2-3; 11 positions agree with TRBD2. Germline assignment: CDR1 SGDLS and CDR2 YYNGEE. The CDR3 loop spans 18 amino acids. Trimming removed 2 bases from V and 2 bases from J; junction bases left unmatched: 10.

The rearrangement uses TRBV4-3 and TRBJ2-2; 9 bases match TRBD2. Germline CDR1 is LGHNA and CDR2 is YSLEER. V lost 4 bases to trimming and J lost 1 base; unmatched junction nucleotides: 4. The CDR3 is made up of 16 amino acids. CDR3 protein: CASSLLAGVNTGELFF. In DNA form, the CDR3 reads TGCGCCAGCAGCCTCTTAGCGGGGGTGAACACCGGGGAGCTGTTTTTT.

The J gene is TRBJ1-6, the V gene TRBV27; D remains unclear. Between the trimmed V and J ends, which lost 0 bases and 1 base, there was a span of 7 bases. CDR3 size: 16 residues. Germline CDR1 reads MNHEY; CDR2 reads SMNVEV (reference sequence). In nucleotides, the CDR3 is TGTGCCAGCAGTTTATCCTCCGGGTCCTATAATTCACCCCTCCACTTT. Protein: CASSLSSGSYNSPLHF.

The chain uses TRBV2 and TRBJ1-5, with TRBD1 matching 10 bases. V dropped 7 bases and J dropped 7; count of bases not matched to a gene: 1. The germline V gene encodes CDR1 SNHLY and CDR2 FYNNEI. The CDR3 has 12 amino acids. CDR3 coding DNA: TGTGCCAGCAAGACAGGGGGCCAGCCCCAGCATTTT. The encoded protein is CASKTGGQPQHF.

The genes are TRBV5-1 and TRBJ1-1; 7 bases fit TRBD1. The J segment lost 2 bases and the V segment lost 0 bases, leaving 4 bases of the junction unmatched. CDR1 and CDR2 from the germline V gene are SGHRS and YFSETQ. The CDR3 totals 15 residues. CDR3 region: CASSLAGQINTEAFF. The CDR3 DNA is TGCGCCAGCAGCTTGGCGGGACAGATCAACACTGAAGCTTTCTTT. Using reference TRBV5-1 and TRBJ1-1 for the parts outside the CDR3, the full variable domain is KAGVTQTPRYLIKTRGQQVTLSCSPISGHRSVSWYQQTPGQGLQFLFEYFSETQRNKGNFPGRFSGRQFSNSRSEMNVSTLELGDSALYLCASSLAGQINTEAFFGQGTRLTVV.

CDR3 DNA sequence: TGTGCCAGCAGCTTAATAAGCGGGGGCACAGATACGCAGTATTTT. It specifies CASSLISGGTDTQYF. The rearrangement uses TRBV7-9 and TRBJ2-3; TRBD2 agrees at 7 bases. J lost 1 base, V lost 2 bases, and 3 bases had no gene match. Germline CDR1 is SEHNR and CDR2 is FQNEAQ (reference sequence). The CDR3 is 15 amino acids.

J is TRBJ1-6 and V is TRBV6-5; 7 positions agree with TRBD1. The CDR3 consists of 16 residues. V gave up 3 bases and J gave up 4 bases; unmatched junction bases: 6. Germline CDR1 MNHEY, CDR2 SVGAGI. The CDR3 sequence is CASSYSPGGYNSPLHF. The CDR3 nucleotides read TGTGCCAGCAGTTATTCCCCAGGGGGTTATAATTCACCCCTCCACTTT.

This rearrangement joins TRBV6-4 to TRBJ2-3; 10 bases map to TRBD1. The germline V gene has CDR1 MRHNA and CDR2 SNTAGT. The ends lost 2 bases at V and 0 bases at J; junction bases unmatched: 23. The CDR3 covers 23 residues. The CDR3 DNA follows: TGTGCCAGCAGTGACGCCTTAAACCAAGGGACAGGGGCCGTGGAGCTAAGCACAGATACGCAGTATTTT. It translates to CASSDALNQGTGAVELSTDTQYF.

The rearrangement uses TRBV13 and TRBJ2-7, with TRBD1 matching over 8 bases. Trimming removed 4 bases from V and 5 bases from J; junction bases left unmatched: 10. Germline V gene data show CDR1 as PRHDT and CDR2 as FYEKMQ (reference sequence). The CDR3 sequence is 15 residues long. The CDR3 sequence: CASSSRDRMVHEQYF. CDR3 bases: TGTGCCAGCAGCTCCCGGGACAGGATGGTCCACGAGCAGTACTTC.

The CDR3 DNA follows: TGTGCCAGCAGCTTAGTTACAGGGGGGGGTCAGGGCTACACCTTC. This encodes CASSLVTGGGQGYTF. The chain uses TRBV7-2 and TRBJ1-2; 8 nucleotides align to TRBD1. V shed 1 base and J 8 bases; nucleotides not matched to a gene: 9. This CDR3 has 15 residues. Germline CDR1 reads SGHTA; CDR2 reads FQGNSA.

The CDR3 region is CSVEEDRGTDTQYF. The DNA of the CDR3 is TGCAGCGTTGAAGAGGACAGGGGCACAGATACGCAGTATTTT. This rearrangement joins TRBV29-1 to TRBJ2-3, with TRBD1 matching 8 bases. Germline assignment: CDR1 SQVTM and CDR2 ANQGSEA. The trim removed 0 bases at V and 1 base at J, leaving 0 bases unmatched. CDR3 length equals 14 residues.

This chain uses TRBV6-5 with TRBJ2-2, with TRBD1 matching 9 bases. The CDR3 sequence is 15 residues long. V gave up 6 bases and J gave up 6 bases; unmatched junction bases: 8. CDR1 and CDR2 from the germline V gene are MNHEY and SVGAGI. The CDR3 loop reads CASRTQGAFPGELFF. For the CDR3, the DNA is TGTGCCAGCAGGACACAGGGGGCCTTCCCCGGGGAGCTGTTTTTT.

The chain couples TRBV15 to TRBJ2-7; D is unresolved. With 0 bases removed from V and 3 bases from J, the gap between germline ends came to 12 bases. The CDR3 contains 15 residues. Germline values: CDR1 LNHNV, CDR2 YYDKDF (reference sequence). This chain's CDR3 is CATSRDRIRNYEQYF. Written as DNA, the CDR3 is TGTGCCACCAGCAGAGACAGAATCAGGAACTACGAGCAGTACTTC.

The chain employs TRBV20-1 and TRBJ1-2; 9 nucleotides match TRBD1. This CDR3 has 11 amino acids. Per germline, CDR1 DFQATT and CDR2 SNEGSKA (reference sequence). Germline trimming cut 3 bases from V and 7 bases from J; bases unmatched to any gene: 0. DNA for the CDR3: TGCAGTGCTAGGACAGGGGGTGGCTACACCTTC. Translation: CSARTGGGYTF.

DNA for the CDR3: TGTGCCAGCAGGGCTGGGACAGGGGATTACGGCTACAATGAGCAGTTCTTC. The encoded protein is CASRAGTGDYGYNEQFF. This chain connects TRBV5-6 to TRBJ2-1, with 10 bases matching TRBD1. Germline V gene lookup returns CDR1 SGHDT and CDR2 YYEEEE. J gave up 3 bases and V 5 bases, and 11 bases lay outside the gene matches. This CDR3 spans 17 amino acids.

The gene calls are TRBV30 and TRBJ1-1, with D possibly TRBD1 on 5 matching bases. V dropped 4 bases and J dropped 6 bases, with 12 bases sitting between them. Per germline, CDR1 GTSNPN and CDR2 SVGIG (reference sequence). The CDR3 loop spans 12 amino acids. CDR3: CAWIGGRPEAFF. CDR3 in DNA: TGTGCCTGGATCGGGGGGAGGCCTGAAGCTTTCTTT.

The V gene is TRBV5-4, the J gene TRBJ2-2, with 10 bases identical to TRBD1. Germline CDR1 reads SGHNT; CDR2 reads YYREEE (reference sequence). V gave up 2 bases and J gave up 6 bases; unmatched junction bases: 7. This CDR3 has 16 residues. CDR3 in amino acids: CASSFRDRGGPGELFF. Written as DNA, the CDR3 is TGTGCCAGCAGCTTCCGGGACAGGGGAGGTCCCGGGGAGCTGTTTTTT.

This chain joins TRBV6-5 and TRBJ1-1, with a possible D match to TRBD1 (5 bases). From germline, CDR1 is MNHEY and CDR2 SVGAGI. Trimming stripped 7 bases from V and 0 bases from J, with 12 bases between. CDR3 length: 14 residues. CDR3 protein: CASTPGGMNTEAFF. The CDR3 region has the DNA TGTGCCAGCACCCCGGGGGGAATGAACACTGAAGCTTTCTTT.

The chain carries TRBV5-1 and TRBJ2-3; weak D call: TRBD2 (6 bases). The CDR3 length is 16 residues. Trimming pared 1 base from V and 2 bases from J, leaving 14 bases between. The germline V gene encodes CDR1 SGHRS and CDR2 YFSETQ. The DNA of the CDR3 is TGCGCCAGCAGCTTGTACGGCGGGGACCCCACAGATACGCAGTATTTT. Protein sequence: CASSLYGGDPTDTQYF.

The rearrangement uses TRBV3-1 (or the pseudogene TRBV3-2) and TRBJ2-1; D may be TRBD2 (6 bases). Trimming took 0 bases from V and 4 from J, leaving 10 bases between them. This CDR3 region has 15 residues. In germline, CDR1 is LGHDT, CDR2 YNNKEL (reference sequence). This CDR3 reads CASSQDYGGYNEQFF. The CDR3 coding sequence is TGTGCCAGCAGCCAAGACTACGGGGGTTACAATGAGCAGTTCTTC.

This chain joins TRBV5-1 and TRBJ2-7, with 12 positions matching TRBD1. V was pared by 0 bases and J by 5 bases, with 6 bases of the junction left unmatched. CDR3 size: 16 residues. The germline V gene has CDR1 SGHRS and CDR2 YFSETQ. This chain's CDR3 is CASSLEGQGAHDEQYF. In DNA, the CDR3 is TGCGCCAGCAGCTTGGAGGGACAGGGGGCGCACGACGAGCAGTACTTC.

This chain links TRBV7-9 with TRBJ1-5; D is perhaps TRBD1 (6 bases). The CDR3 has 13 amino acids. V lost 2 bases and J 11 bases, leaving 13 bases between the germline ends. Germline V gene sequence: CDR1 SEHNR, CDR2 FQNEAQ (reference sequence). The CDR3 DNA sequence: TGTGCCAGCAGCTTATCAGGGGTCGAGGCCCAGCATTTT. Translating it yields CASSLSGVEAQHF.

The V and J genes are TRBV5-5 and TRBJ2-3, with 13 bases identical to TRBD2. CDR3 length: 15 amino acids. The V segment lost 4 bases and the J segment 5 bases; nucleotides outside the gene matches: 4. Germline values: CDR1 SGHKS, CDR2 YYEKEE (reference sequence). The DNA of the CDR3 is TGTGCCAGCAGCCTAGGACTAGCGGGGGTAGATACGCAGTATTTT. Residues: CASSLGLAGVDTQYF.

This rearrangement joins TRBV3-1 (or the pseudogene TRBV3-2) to TRBJ1-2; 9 nucleotides match TRBD1. The ends lost 3 bases at V and 4 bases at J; junction bases unmatched: 12. The CDR3 extends over 17 amino acids. CDR1 is LGHDT and CDR2 is YNNKEL in the germline V gene (reference sequence). CDR3 sequence reads: CASSQEDWGQGGYGYTF. The CDR3 DNA sequence: TGTGCCAGCAGCCAGGAAGACTGGGGACAGGGTGGCTATGGCTACACCTTC.

This clone was observed once. The chain is built from TRBV5-4 and TRBJ1-1, with TRBD1 identical over 8 bases. Germline values: CDR1 SGHNT, CDR2 YYREEE (reference sequence). V shed 3 bases, J shed 4 bases, and the junction held 14 bases outside the gene matches. The CDR3 runs 17 residues. The CDR3 region is CASSSGTGSDGGTEAFF. CDR3 sequence (DNA): TGTGCCAGCAGCTCTGGGACAGGCAGCGACGGGGGCACTGAAGCTTTCTTT.

This clone was seen a handful of times. This chain joins TRBV6-6 and TRBJ2-3; 7 bases agree with TRBD2. After removal of 7 bases from V and 1 base from J, the junction contained 5 bases not matched to a gene. This CDR3 comprises 14 residues. CDR1 and CDR2 (germline): MNHNY, SVGAGI (reference sequence). The CDR3 reads CASTGGIRTDTQYF. CDR3 sequence (DNA): TGTGCCAGCACCGGGGGGATACGCACAGATACGCAGTATTTT.

The chain has TRBV11-2 and TRBJ1-2; D remains unclear. The CDR3 is 15 amino acids. Trimming took 1 base from V and 7 from J, leaving 16 bases between them. Germline CDR1 SGHAT, CDR2 FQNNGV. The CDR3 nucleotides read TGTGCCAGCAGCTTAGCCATAGAGGGTTTTTCTGGCTACACCTTC. This translates into CASSLAIEGFSGYTF.